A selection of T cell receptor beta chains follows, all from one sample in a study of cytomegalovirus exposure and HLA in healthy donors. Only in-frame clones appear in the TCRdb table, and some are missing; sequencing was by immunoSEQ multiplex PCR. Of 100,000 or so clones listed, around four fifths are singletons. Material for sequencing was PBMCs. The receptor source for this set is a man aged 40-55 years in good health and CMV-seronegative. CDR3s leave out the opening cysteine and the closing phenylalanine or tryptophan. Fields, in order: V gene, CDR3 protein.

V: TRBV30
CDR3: AWSVGRRSGNTIY

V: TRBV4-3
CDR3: ASSHSGTGLNTGELF

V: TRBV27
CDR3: ASSFDEPGQGIEAF

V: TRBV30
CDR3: AWTPGQVYSGNTIY

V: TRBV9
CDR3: ASSQASFGYNEQF

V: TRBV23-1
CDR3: ASSLSLGVVGTGVPLSGNTIY

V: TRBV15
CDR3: ATSRGQSAQETQY

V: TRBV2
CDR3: ASRVTGSSYEQY

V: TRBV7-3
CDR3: ASSLYQGTGELF

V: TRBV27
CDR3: ASSLSRGTAYEQY

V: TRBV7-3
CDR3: ASSLGQSTEAF

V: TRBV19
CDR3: ASSIDRDYEQY

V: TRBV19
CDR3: ASSIGTSYEQY

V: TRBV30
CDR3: AWSPGISLSGNTIY

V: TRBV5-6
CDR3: ASSLLPAGANVLT

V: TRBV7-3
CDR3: ASSLMATGELF

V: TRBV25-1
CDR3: ASSDARGSGNTIY

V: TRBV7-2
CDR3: ASSPRTGGIDNSPLH

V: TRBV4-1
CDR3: ASSQEGQFKADTQY

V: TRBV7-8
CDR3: ASRPTDRDHQY

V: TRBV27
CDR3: ASSDLRQGPGTEAF

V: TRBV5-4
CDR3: ASSPPGQGGETQY

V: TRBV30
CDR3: AWSRPGTAYEQY

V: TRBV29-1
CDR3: SVETGLGYGYT

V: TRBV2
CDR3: ASMGTGGPQPQH

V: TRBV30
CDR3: AWSYRGGTGELF

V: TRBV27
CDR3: ASSLRTGQETQY

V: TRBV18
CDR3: ASSPAGGAETQY

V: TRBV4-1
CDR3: ASSQGELAGVPEQY

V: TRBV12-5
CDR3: ASGFEKEQGAKGNQPQH

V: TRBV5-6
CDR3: ASSFPGNTQY

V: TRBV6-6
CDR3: ASSYRTSGGSDTQY

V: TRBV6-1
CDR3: ASSERAGLAEQF

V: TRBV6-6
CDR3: ASRDTGWGETQY

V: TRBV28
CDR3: ASSPLAGQPQH

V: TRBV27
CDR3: ASSLAPSGQEDYT

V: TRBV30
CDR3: AWSAVDAGGDEKLF

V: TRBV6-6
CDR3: ATDRGGNQPQH

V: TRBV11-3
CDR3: ASSSGGNAETQY

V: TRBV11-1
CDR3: ASSLVRTIPDNEQF

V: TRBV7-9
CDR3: ASSSPDRVKGEQY

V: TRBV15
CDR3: ATSRGTLVLEMNTEAF